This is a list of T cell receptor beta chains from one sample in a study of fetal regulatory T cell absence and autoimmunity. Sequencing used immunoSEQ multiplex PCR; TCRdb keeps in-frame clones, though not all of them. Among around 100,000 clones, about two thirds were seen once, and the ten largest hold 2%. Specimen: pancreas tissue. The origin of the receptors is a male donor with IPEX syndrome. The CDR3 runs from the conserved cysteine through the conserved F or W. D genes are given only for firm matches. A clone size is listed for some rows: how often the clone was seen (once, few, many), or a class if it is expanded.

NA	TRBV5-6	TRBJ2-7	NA	TGTGCCAGCAGCTTCTCGGCAGTCTCCTACGAGCAGTACTTC	CASSFSAVSYEQYF
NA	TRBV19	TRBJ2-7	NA	TGTGCCAGTAGTATAGGCGGGTACGAGCAGTACTTC	CASSIGGYEQYF
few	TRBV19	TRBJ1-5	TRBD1	TGTGCCAGTACTCACCGGGACAGGGGGGTACATAGCAATCAGCCCCAGCATTTT	CASTHRDRGVHSNQPQHF
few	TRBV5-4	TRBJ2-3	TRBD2	TGTGCCAGCAGCTTGACTAGCGGGAGTCGCACAGATACGCAGTATTTT	CASSLTSGSRTDTQYF
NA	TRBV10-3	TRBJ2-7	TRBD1	TGTGCCATAGCCGGGACAGGGGAATCCTACGAGCAGTACTTC	CAIAGTGESYEQYF
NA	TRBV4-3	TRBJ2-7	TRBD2	TGCGCCAGCAGCCAATTCGCCCCCCCTAGCGGGGCTGGGTACGAGCAGTACTTC	CASSQFAPPSGAGYEQYF
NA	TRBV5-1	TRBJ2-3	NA	TGCGCCAGCAAGATCCACCGGGCAGCGGCAGATACGCAGTATTTT	CASKIHRAAADTQYF
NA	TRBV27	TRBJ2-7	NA	TGTGCCAGCAGTTTTTCCCTAGCTCCCGGCTACGAGCAGTACTTC	CASSFSLAPGYEQYF
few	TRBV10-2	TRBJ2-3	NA	TGCGCCAGCAGGGACAGCACAGATACGCAGTATTTT	CASRDSTDTQYF
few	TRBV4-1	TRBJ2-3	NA	TGCGCCAGCAGCCAAGATTCAGATACGCAGTATTTT	CASSQDSDTQYF
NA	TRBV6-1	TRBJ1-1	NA	TGTGCCAGCAGGGAATGGGGGAACACTGAAGCTTTCTTT	CASREWGNTEAFF
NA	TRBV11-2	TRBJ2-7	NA	TGTGCCAGCAGCTTAGGGGGCGGGCTCTCCTACGAGCAGTACTTC	CASSLGGGLSYEQYF
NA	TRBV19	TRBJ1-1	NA	TGTGCCAGTAGTGAATACAACACTGAAGCTTTCTTT	CASSEYNTEAFF
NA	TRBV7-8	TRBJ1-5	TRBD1	TGTGCCAGCAGCTATGACCGACAGGGAGGGAATCAGCCCCAGCATTTT	CASSYDRQGGNQPQHF
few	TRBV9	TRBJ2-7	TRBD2	TGTGCCAGCAGCGCCTCCCCGGGACTATCTGACGAGCAGTACTTC	CASSASPGLSDEQYF
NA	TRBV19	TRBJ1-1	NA	TGTGCCAGTAGTATAAAGTATGGTTACCTGAACACTGAAGCTTTCTTT	CASSIKYGYLNTEAFF
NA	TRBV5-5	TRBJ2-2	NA	TGTGCCAGCAGCTTGTCCGCCGGGGAGCTGTTTTTT	CASSLSAGELFF
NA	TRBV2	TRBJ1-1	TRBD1	TGTGCCACAGGGACAGGGGGCGCGAGGGGGAAGGCTTTCTTT	CATGTGGARGKAFF
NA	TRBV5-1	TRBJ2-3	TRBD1	TGCGCCAGCAGCTCGGGACAGGGGTATTGGAAAGGTACGCAGTATTTT	CASSSGQGYWKGTQYF
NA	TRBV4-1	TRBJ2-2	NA	TGCGCCAGCAGCCAAGGGCAGGGTCGAACCGGGGAGCTGTTTTTT	CASSQGQGRTGELFF
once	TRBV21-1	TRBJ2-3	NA	TGTGCCAGCAGCAAAAATATCCGACCAGATACGCAGTATTTT	CASSKNIRPDTQYF
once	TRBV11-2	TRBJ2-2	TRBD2	TGTGCCAGCAGCTTAGTCGCTAGCGGGATAGGTACCGGGGAGCTGTTTTTT	CASSLVASGIGTGELFF
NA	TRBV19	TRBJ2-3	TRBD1	TGTGCCAGTAGTACCGACAGGGTGGGCACAGATACGCAGTATTTT	CASSTDRVGTDTQYF
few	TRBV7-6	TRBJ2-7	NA	TGTGCCAGCAGCTCCCGGGACGACGGCTACGAGCAGTACTTC	CASSSRDDGYEQYF
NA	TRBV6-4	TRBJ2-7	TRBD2	TGTGCCAGCAGTGGACTCAGACGGACTAGCGGGGGGCGGAGCTCCTACGAGCAGTACTTC	CASSGLRRTSGGRSSYEQYF
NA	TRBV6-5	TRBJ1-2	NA	TGTGCCAGCCTCGACGGCAACTATGGCTACACCTTC	CASLDGNYGYTF
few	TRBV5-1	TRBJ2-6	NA	TGCGCCAGCAGCTTGGTGGGGCTTGGGGCCAACGTCCTGACTTTC	CASSLVGLGANVLTF
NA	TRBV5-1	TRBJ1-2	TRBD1	TGCGCCAGCAGCTTGTTCCGACAGGGGGCTGGCTACACCTTC	CASSLFRQGAGYTF
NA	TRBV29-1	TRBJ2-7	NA	TGCAGCGGCGGAGTCGGCTACGAGCAGTACTTC	CSGGVGYEQYF
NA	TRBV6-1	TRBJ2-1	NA	TGTGCCAGTCATAATTACTACAATGAGCAGTTCTTC	CASHNYYNEQFF
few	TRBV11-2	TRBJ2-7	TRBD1	TGTGCCAGCAGCCTTCTCCGGGACAGCTACGAGCAGTACTTC	CASSLLRDSYEQYF
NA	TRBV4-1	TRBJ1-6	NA	TGCGCCAGCAGCCAAGGGTATGCAGTTCGGGGGACCTATAATTCACCCCTCCACTTT	CASSQGYAVRGTYNSPLHF
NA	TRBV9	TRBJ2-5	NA	TGTGCCAGCAGCCAAAGCAAGGGGACCCAGTACTTC	CASSQSKGTQYF
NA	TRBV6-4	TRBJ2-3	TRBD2	TGTGCCAGCGGAGCGGGAGTGGCAGATACGCAGTATTTT	CASGAGVADTQYF
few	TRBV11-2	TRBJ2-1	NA	TGTGCCAGCAGGAGCGTCTACAATGAGCAGTTCTTC	CASRSVYNEQFF
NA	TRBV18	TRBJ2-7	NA	TGTGCCAGCTCACCACCAGTAGCGGACTTATCCTACGAGCAGTACTTC	CASSPPVADLSYEQYF
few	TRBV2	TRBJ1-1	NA	TGTGCCAGCTGTCCCGACACAGGATGGTACACTGAAGCTTTCTTT	CASCPDTGWYTEAFF
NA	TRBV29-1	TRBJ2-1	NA	TGCAGCGTTGAACGAGGGGGGGCCTACAATGAGCAGTTCTTC	CSVERGGAYNEQFF
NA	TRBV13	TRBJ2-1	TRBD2	TGTGCCAGCAGCCAGAAGACTCGAGAGGCTAGCGGGGGTAATGAGCAGTTCTTC	CASSQKTREASGGNEQFF
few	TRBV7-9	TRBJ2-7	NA	TGTGCCAGCAGCCCTGGGGGGTACGAGCAGTACTTC	CASSPGGYEQYF
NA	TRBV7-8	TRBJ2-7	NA	TGTGCCAGCAGCCCTGGACCGGGCCTCCTATCCCACGAGCAGTACTTC	CASSPGPGLLSHEQYF
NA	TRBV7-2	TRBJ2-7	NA	TGTGCCAGCAGCTCCTCCTCCTACGAGCAGTACTTC	CASSSSSYEQYF
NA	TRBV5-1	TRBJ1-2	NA	TGCGCCAGCAGCTCAATGGATGGGGGCTGGAGAGGCTACACCTTC	CASSSMDGGWRGYTF
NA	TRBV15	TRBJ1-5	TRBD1	TGTGCCACCAGCAGAGAATCGTTTCCTTGGGACAGCACCAATCAGCCCCAGCATTTT	CATSRESFPWDSTNQPQHF
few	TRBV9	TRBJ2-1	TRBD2	TGTGCCAGCAGCGTAGGGCTAGCGGGCCTTAAGCAGTTCTTC	CASSVGLAGLKQFF
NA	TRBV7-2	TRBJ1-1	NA	TGTGCCAGCAGCTTGGTGGGCCAGCTGAACACTGAAGCTTTCTTT	CASSLVGQLNTEAFF
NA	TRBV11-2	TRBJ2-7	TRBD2	TGTGCCAGCAGCTTTTCCGGGACTAGCGCCGAGCAGTACTTC	CASSFSGTSAEQYF
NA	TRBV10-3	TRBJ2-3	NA	TGTGCCGCCTCCGCCAGGGACCATAACCCGAATACGCAGTATTTT	CAASARDHNPNTQYF
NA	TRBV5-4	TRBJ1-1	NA	TGTGCCAGCAGCTTGAGTGGCAGGTTTATGAACACTGAAGCTTTCTTT	CASSLSGRFMNTEAFF
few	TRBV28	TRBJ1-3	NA	TGTGCCAGCAGTGAGATACAAGTCTCTGGAAACACCATATATTTT	CASSEIQVSGNTIYF
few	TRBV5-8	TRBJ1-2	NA	TGTGCCAGCAGCTTGAGGGGGTATGGCTACACCTTC	CASSLRGYGYTF